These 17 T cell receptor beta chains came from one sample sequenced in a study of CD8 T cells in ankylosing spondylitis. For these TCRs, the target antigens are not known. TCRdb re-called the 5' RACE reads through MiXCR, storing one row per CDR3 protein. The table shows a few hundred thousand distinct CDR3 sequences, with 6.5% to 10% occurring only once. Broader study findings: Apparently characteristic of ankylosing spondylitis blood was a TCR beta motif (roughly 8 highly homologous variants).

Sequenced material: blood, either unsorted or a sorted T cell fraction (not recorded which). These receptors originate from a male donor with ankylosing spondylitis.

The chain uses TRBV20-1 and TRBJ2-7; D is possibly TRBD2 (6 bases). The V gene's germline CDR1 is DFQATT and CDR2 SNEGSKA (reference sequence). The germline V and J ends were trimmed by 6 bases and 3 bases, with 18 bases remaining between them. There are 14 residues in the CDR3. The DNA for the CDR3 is TGCAGTGCGGCCACCGCGCGGGGCGTCTACGAGCAGTACTTC. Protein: CSAATARGVYEQYF.

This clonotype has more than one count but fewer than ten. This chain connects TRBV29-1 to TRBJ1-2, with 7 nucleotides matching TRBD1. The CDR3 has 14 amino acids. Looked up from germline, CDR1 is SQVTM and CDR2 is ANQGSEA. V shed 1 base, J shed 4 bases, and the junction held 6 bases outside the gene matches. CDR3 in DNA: TGCAGCGTTGAAGGGGGACAGTATCCCTATGGCTACACCTTC. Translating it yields CSVEGGQYPYGYTF.

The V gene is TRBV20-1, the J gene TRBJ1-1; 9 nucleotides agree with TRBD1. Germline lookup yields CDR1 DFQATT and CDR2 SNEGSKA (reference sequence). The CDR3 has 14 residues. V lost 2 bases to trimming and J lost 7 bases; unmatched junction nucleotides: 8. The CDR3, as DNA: TGCAGTGCTAGATTGGGGACAGGGCTGTTTGAAGCTTTCTTT. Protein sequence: CSARLGTGLFEAFF.

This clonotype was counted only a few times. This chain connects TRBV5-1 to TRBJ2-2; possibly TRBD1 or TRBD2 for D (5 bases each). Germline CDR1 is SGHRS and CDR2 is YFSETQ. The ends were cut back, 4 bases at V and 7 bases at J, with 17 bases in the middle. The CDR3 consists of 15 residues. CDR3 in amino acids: CASSPVQGVLGELFF. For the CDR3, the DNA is TGCGCCAGCAGCCCTGTCCAGGGAGTTCTCGGGGAGCTGTTTTTT. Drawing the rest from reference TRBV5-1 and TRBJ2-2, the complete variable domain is KAGVTQTPRYLIKTRGQQVTLSCSPISGHRSVSWYQQTPGQGLQFLFEYFSETQRNKGNFPGRFSGRQFSNSRSEMNVSTLELGDSALYLCASSPVQGVLGELFFGEGSRLTVL.

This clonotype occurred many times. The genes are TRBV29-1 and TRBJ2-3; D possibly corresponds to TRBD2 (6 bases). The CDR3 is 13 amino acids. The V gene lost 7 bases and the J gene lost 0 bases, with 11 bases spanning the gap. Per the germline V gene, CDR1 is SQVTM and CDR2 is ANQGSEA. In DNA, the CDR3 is TGCAGCGCGACTAGAGGGAGCACAGATACGCAGTATTTT. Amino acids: CSATRGSTDTQYF.

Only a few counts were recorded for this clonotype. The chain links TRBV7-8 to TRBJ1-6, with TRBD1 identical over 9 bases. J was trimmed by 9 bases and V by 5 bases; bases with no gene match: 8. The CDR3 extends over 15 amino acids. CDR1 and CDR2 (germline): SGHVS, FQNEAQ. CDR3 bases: TGTGCCAGCAGCCGAAGACAGGGGGATGGTTCACCCCTCCACTTT. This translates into CASSRRQGDGSPLHF.

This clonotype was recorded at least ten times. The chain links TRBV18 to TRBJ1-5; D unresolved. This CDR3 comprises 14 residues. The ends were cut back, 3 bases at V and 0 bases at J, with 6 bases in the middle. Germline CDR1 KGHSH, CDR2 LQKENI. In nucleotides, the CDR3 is TGTGCCAGCTCACCGGGGAATAGCAATCAGCCCCAGCATTTT. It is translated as CASSPGNSNQPQHF.

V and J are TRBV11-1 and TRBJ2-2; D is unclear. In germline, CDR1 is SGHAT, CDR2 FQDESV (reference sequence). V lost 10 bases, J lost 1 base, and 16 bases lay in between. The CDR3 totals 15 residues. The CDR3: CATYPGQRNTGELFF. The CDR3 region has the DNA TGTGCCACCTACCCGGGTCAGAGGAACACCGGGGAGCTGTTTTTT.

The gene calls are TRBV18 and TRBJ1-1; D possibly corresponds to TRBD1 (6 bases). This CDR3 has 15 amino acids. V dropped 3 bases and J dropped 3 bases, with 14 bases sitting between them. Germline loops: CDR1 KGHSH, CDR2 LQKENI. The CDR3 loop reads CASSPQQGWDTEAFF. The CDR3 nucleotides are TGTGCCAGCTCACCGCAACAGGGCTGGGACACTGAAGCTTTCTTT.

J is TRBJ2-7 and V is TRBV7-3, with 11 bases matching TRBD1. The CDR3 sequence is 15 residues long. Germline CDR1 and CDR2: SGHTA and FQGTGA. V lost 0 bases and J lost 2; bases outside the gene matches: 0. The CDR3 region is CASSLTGQGAYEQYF. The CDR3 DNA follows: TGTGCCAGCAGCTTAACGGGACAGGGGGCCTACGAGCAGTACTTC.

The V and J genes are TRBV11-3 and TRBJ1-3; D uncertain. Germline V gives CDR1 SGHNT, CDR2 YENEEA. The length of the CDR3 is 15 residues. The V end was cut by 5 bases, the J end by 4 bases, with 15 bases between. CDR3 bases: TGTGCCAGCAGCAAGACCCACGGGGAGGGAAACACCATATATTTT. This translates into CASSKTHGEGNTIYF.

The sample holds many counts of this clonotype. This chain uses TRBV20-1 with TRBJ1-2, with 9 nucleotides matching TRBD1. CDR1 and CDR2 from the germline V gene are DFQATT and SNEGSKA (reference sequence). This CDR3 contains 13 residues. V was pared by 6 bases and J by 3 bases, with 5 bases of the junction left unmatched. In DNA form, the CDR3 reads TGCAGTGCCCCGGGACAGGGATACTATGGCTACACCTTC. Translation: CSAPGQGYYGYTF.

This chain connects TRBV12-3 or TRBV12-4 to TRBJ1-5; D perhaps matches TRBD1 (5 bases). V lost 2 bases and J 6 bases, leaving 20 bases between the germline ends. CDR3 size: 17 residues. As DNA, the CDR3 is TGTGCCAGCAGTTTACGGCAGGGTGTCTCCTCTGGTCAGCCCCAGCATTTT. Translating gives CASSLRQGVSSGQPQHF.

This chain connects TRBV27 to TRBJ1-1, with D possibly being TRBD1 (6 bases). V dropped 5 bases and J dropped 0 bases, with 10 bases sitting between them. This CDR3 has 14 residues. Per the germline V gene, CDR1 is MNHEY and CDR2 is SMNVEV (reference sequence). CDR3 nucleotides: TGTGCCAGCAGTCACGGACAGTTGAACACTGAAGCTTTCTTT. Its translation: CASSHGQLNTEAFF.

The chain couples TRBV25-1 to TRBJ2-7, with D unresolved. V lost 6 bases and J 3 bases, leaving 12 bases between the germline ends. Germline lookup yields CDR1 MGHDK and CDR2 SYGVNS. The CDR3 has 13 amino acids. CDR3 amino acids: CASRAPSDYEQYF. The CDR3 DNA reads TGTGCCAGCAGGGCCCCTTCGGACTACGAGCAGTACTTC.

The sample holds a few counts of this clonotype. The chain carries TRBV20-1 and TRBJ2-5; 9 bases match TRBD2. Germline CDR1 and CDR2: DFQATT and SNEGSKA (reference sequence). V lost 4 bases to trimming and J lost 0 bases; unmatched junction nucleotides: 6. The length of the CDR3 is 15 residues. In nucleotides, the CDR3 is TGCAGTGCTAACCTGGCGGGAGGGTACCAAGAGACCCAGTACTTC. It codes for CSANLAGGYQETQYF.

CDR3 protein: CASSLTAGFYEQYF. In DNA form, the CDR3 reads TGTGCCAGCAGCTTAACAGCGGGATTCTACGAGCAGTACTTC. This chain connects TRBV7-3 to TRBJ2-7; 7 bases map to TRBD2. The CDR3 runs 14 residues. Germline V gene sequence: CDR1 SGHTA, CDR2 FQGTGA. After removal of 0 bases from V and 3 bases from J, the junction contained 2 bases not matched to a gene.